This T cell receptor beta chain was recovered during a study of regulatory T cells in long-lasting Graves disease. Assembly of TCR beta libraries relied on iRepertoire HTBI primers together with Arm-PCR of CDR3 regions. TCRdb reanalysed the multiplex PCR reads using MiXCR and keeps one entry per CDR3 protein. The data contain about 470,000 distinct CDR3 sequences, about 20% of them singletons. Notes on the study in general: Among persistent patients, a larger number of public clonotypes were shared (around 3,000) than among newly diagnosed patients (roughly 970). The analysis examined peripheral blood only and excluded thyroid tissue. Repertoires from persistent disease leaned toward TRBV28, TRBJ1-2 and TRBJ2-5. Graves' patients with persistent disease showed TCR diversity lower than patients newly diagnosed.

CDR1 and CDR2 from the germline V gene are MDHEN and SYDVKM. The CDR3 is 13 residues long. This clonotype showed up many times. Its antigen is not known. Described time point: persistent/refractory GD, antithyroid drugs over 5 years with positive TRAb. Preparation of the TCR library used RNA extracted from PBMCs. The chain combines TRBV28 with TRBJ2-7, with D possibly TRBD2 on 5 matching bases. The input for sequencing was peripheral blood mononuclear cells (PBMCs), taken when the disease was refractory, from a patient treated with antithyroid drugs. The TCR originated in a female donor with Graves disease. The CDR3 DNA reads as TGTGCAGCCACAGCGGTGGATGCCTACGAGCAGTACTTC. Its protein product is CAATAVDAYEQYF.